This record looks at one T cell receptor beta chain sequence and its context. Antigen unknown. The method was immunoSEQ multiplex PCR; TCRdb's version includes in-frame clones alone and lacks a portion of them. The repertoire holds roughly 66,000 clones, more than 90% seen once, with roughly 9.8% in the top ten. The source of the sample is a study of Tregs in tolerant kidney transplant recipients. Study details: Related graft donors supplied nonmyeloablative bone marrow transplants, and mixed chimerism was transient. Whole-study findings and limits: Activated donor B cell expansion appeared to reveal the most relevant donor-specific TCRbeta repertoire. Changing PCR primers prevented nucleotide comparison between some patients' samples. Few patients were studied, so findings need validation in larger groups.

V dropped 3 bases and J dropped 7 bases, with 10 bases sitting between them. The CDR3 has 12 residues. CDR1 is LNHDA, CDR2 SQIVND, per germline (reference sequence). This receptor was taken from a human donor who received a combined kidney and bone marrow transplant. Sequencing was performed on CD8+ T cells from blood, taken before the transplant. The chain uses TRBV19 and TRBJ2-7; D is perhaps TRBD2 (5 bases). Here the CDR3 reads CASSIEGLEQYF. The CDR3 DNA sequence: TGTGCCAGTAGTATCGAGGGATTGGAGCAGTACTTC.